This T cell receptor (beta chain) emerged from a study of control samples from healthy donors and cancer patients. CDR1 is LGHDT, CDR2 YNNKEL, per germline (reference sequence). The ends were cut back, 2 bases at V and 3 bases at J, with 7 bases in the middle. The length of the CDR3 is 13 residues. The assay was immunoSEQ multiplex PCR, and TCRdb's table has in-frame clones only and misses some. Of about 120,000 clones listed, roughly 91% are singletons. The sequencing sample was made of PBMCs. The chain uses TRBV3-1 (or the pseudogene TRBV3-2) and TRBJ1-2, with D possibly TRBD1 on 5 matching bases. This TCR was recovered from a man aged 45 to 65 with head and neck cancer. CDR3: CASSQTRDYGYTF. The CDR3 nucleotides read TGTGCCAGCAGCCAAACCAGGGACTATGGCTACACCTTC.